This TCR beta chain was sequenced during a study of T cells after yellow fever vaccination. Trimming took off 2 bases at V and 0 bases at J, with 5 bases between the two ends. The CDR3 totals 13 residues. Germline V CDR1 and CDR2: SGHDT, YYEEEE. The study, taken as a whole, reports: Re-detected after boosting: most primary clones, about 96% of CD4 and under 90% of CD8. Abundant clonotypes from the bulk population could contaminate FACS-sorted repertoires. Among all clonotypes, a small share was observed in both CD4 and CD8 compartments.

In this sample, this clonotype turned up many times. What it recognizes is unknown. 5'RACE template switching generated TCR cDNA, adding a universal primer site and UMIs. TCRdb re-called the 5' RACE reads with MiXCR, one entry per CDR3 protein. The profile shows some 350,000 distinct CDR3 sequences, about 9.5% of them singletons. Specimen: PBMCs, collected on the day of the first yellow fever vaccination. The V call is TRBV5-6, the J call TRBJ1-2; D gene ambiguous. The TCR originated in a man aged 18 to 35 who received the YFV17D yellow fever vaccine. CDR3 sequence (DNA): TGTGCCAGCAGCTTCGAAGCTAACTATGGCTACACCTTC. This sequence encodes CASSFEANYGYTF.